The rows below give T cell receptor beta chains drawn from one sample of a study of T cells in Graves' hyperthyroidism and ophthalmopathy. MiXCR, applied by TCRdb to the multiplex PCR reads, yields one record per CDR3 protein. The table records 300,000 to 450,000 distinct CDR3 sequences, more than 12% of them present only once. Sequences were obtained from blood. The source is a woman aged 30 to 39 with Graves' ophthalmopathy. The CDR3 runs from the conserved cysteine through the conserved F or W. D genes are given only for firm matches. A row's size may be missing; if present it is once, few, many or a size class.

NA few TRBJ2-1 TRBV4-2 TGTGCCAGCAGCCAAGATCTGGACCACCCAGGGGACTATGAGCAGTTCTTC CASSQDLDHPGDYEQFF
TRBD1 NA TRBJ2-4 TRBV11-2 TGTGCCAGCAGTCTCCGGGACAGGGATGGAAACATTCAGTACTTC CASSLRDRDGNIQYF
NA many TRBJ1-1 TRBV18 TGTGCCAGCTCACCGCGACAGAAAGCTTTCTTT CASSPRQKAFF
TRBD2 many TRBJ2-1 TRBV7-3 TGTGCCAGCAGCTTACCCGGACTAGCGGGCGCCTACAATGAGCAGTTCTTC CASSLPGLAGAYNEQFF
TRBD2 NA TRBJ2-2 TRBV24-1 TGTGCCACCAGTGATGCCGGGACTAGCGGGGGGGCGAACACCGGGGAGCTGTTTTTT CATSDAGTSGGANTGELFF
TRBD2 many TRBJ2-5 TRBV20-1 TGCAGTGCCGACCTTACGCGGGGGTCGTCGGAGACCCAGTACTTC CSADLTRGSSETQYF
NA many TRBJ2-3 TRBV7-9 TGTGCCAGCAGCCCAGCCCCCGCAGATACGCAGTATTTT CASSPAPADTQYF
NA many TRBJ1-4 TRBV12-3/TRBV12-4 TGTGCCAGCAGACTCACAACTAATGAAAAACTGTTTTTT CASRLTTNEKLFF
TRBD2 NA TRBJ2-7 TRBV10-2 TGCGCCAGCAGTGACCCGGGGGGGCCACAGGTGCCCCTACGGGACGAGCAGTACTTC CASSDPGGPQVPLRDEQYF
NA NA TRBJ1-1 TRBV20-1 TGCAGTGCTAGAGCGACAGGAAGGAACACTGAAGCTTTCTTT CSARATGRNTEAFF
NA NA TRBJ1-5 TRBV10-3 TGTGCCATCAGTGAGTTAATGAACAGGGTCCAGCCCCAGCATTTT CAISELMNRVQPQHF
NA many TRBJ2-7 TRBV11-1 TGTGCCAGCAGCTTAGGTGTCAGATCCTACGAGCAGTACTTC CASSLGVRSYEQYF
TRBD2 many TRBJ2-3 TRBV7-9 TGTGCCAGCAGCCATAGCGGGGTTACAGATACGCAGTATTTT CASSHSGVTDTQYF
NA many TRBJ2-7 TRBV12-3/TRBV12-4 TGTGCCAGCAGTTTTGGGGGAACAGGGAAGCAGTACTTC CASSFGGTGKQYF
TRBD2 few TRBJ2-1 TRBV7-3 TGTGCCAGCAGCTTAGCTAGCGGGGGGAAAAGGAATGAGCAGTTCTTC CASSLASGGKRNEQFF
NA few TRBJ2-3 TRBV6-2/TRBV6-3 TGTGCCAGCAGGAGTGGCGGGTTCACAGATACGCAGTATTTT CASRSGGFTDTQYF
TRBD2 many TRBJ2-7 TRBV6-1 TGTGCCAGCAGTTCCCTACTAGCGGGGAACTACGAGCAGTACTTC CASSSLLAGNYEQYF
NA few TRBJ2-6 TRBV19 TGTGCCAGTTCAAATGGGGGGACTGGGGCCAACGTCCTGACTTTC CASSNGGTGANVLTF
NA many TRBJ1-2 TRBV27 TGTGCCAGCAGTTTATCCGGACCTTATGGCTACACCTTC CASSLSGPYGYTF
NA many TRBJ1-2 TRBV29-1 TGCAGCGTGGAGGGTGGGAGGAAGATCGGCTACACCTTC CSVEGGRKIGYTF